This T cell receptor beta chain was sequenced in a study of regulatory T cells in long-lasting Graves disease. About the study: Patients with new Graves' disease had used antithyroid drugs below 3 months.

Time point indicated: newly diagnosed GD, antithyroid drugs for less than 3 months. The authors made the TCR library using RNA they extracted from PBMCs. Diagnosing Graves' disease relied on the American Thyroid Association guidelines. Relying on iRepertoire HTBI primers and Arm-PCR of CDR3 regions, the team built TCR beta libraries. TCRdb re-called the multiplex PCR reads with MiXCR, one entry per CDR3 protein. There are roughly 500,000 distinct CDR3 sequences in the sample; roughly 12% occur only once, and roughly a tenth lies in the top ten. V dropped 5 bases and J dropped 0 bases, with 10 bases sitting between them. From germline, CDR1 is KGHDR and CDR2 SFDVKD. The CDR3 has 15 residues. Many counts were recorded for this clonotype. The same specimen was also included in a second study, on T cells in Graves' hyperthyroidism and ophthalmopathy. That work contributes: The HTBI primer set was used in a first-round RT-PCR of the TCR CDR3. Most thyroid-expanded clonotypes above 0.001 were also found in blood.

V is TRBV24-1 and J is TRBJ2-1; unclear D gene. This sample comprised peripheral blood mononuclear cells (PBMCs), obtained at new diagnosis, from a patient treated with antithyroid drugs. This sequence originates from a man younger than 40 with Graves disease. The CDR3 sequence is CATSGLDSSYNEQFF. The CDR3 DNA reads as TGTGCCACCAGTGGGTTAGATAGCTCCTACAATGAGCAGTTCTTC.